The present T cell receptor (beta chain) was sequenced within a study of shared clonotypes between healthy human individuals. The germline V and J ends were trimmed by 4 bases and 9 bases, with 25 bases remaining between them. This CDR3 has 16 amino acids. Germline CDR1 reads SGHRS; CDR2 reads YFSETQ. Sequencing was at deep level. Assay: immunoSEQ multiplex PCR; the TCRdb copy retains only in-frame clones and omits some. The data contain about 470,000 clones, more than 75% of them seen just once; the ten biggest clones take up roughly 13%. The source material was PBMCs. The clonotype was recovered from a middle-aged woman in good health. Some clones in this sample may be carry-over from other donors' samples. J is TRBJ1-2 and V is TRBV5-1, with D possibly matching TRBD1 (5 bases). The CDR3 nucleotides read TGCGCCAGCAGCCCAGCCTCGACGGGACCCGAAACAAGCTACACCTTC. It specifies CASSPASTGPETSYTF.